Detailed here is one T cell receptor (beta chain). The data originate from a study of T cells after yellow fever vaccination. V lost 4 bases and J lost 7; bases outside the gene matches: 8. The CDR3 consists of 16 residues. TCRdb passed the 5' RACE reads through MiXCR, listing each CDR3 protein once. Of roughly 340,000 distinct CDR3 sequences listed, roughly 8.7% are singletons. The rearrangement links TRBV12-3 or TRBV12-4 to TRBJ2-1; 12 nucleotides line up with TRBD2. The specimen comprised PBMCs, sampled on the day of the first yellow fever vaccination. The TCR was taken from a man aged 18-30 years who received the YFV17D yellow fever vaccine. In DNA form, the CDR3 reads TGTGCCAGCAGTTCCGCTAGCGGGGGGGCTGCGAATGAGCAGTTCTTC. This gives the protein CASSSASGGAANEQFF.